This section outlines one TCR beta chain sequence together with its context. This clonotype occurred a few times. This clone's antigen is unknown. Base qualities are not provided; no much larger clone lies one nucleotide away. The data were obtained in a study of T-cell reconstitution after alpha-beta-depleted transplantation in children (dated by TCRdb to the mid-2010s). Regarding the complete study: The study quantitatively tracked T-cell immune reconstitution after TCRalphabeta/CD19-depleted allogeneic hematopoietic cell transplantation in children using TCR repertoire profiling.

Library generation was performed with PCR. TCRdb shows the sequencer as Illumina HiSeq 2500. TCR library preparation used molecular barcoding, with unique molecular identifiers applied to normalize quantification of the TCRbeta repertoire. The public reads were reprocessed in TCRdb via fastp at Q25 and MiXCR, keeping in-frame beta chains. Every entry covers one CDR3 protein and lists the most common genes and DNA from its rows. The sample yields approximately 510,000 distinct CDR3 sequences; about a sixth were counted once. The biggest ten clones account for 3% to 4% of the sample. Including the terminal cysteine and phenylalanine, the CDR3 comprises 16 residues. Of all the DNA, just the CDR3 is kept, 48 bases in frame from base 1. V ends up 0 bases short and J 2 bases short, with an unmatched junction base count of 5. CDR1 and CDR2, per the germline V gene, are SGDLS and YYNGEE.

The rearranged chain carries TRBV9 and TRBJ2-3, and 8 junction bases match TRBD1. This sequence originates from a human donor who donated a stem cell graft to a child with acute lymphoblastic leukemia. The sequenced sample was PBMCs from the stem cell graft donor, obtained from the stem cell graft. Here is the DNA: TGTGCCAGCAGCGTAGGGGACAGGTTGTTCACAGATACGCAGTATTTT. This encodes CASSVGDRLFTDTQYF.